A single T cell receptor (beta chain) is shown here with its context. What it recognizes is unknown. This record comes from a study of blood T cells in healthy people across ages. Study results and limitations: Since the PBMCs were unsorted, naive and antigen-experienced cells could not be conclusively compared.

A second PCR, run for roughly 6 to 11 cycles, used a sample-barcoded 5' primer plus a J-beta primer mix. A single record per CDR3 protein comes from TCRdb applying MiXCR to the 5' RACE reads. The sample lists hundreds of thousands of distinct CDR3 sequences, roughly half occurring once. The TCR originated in a woman older than 75 in good health. The sample consisted of blood.

The DNA of the CDR3 is TGTGCCAGCAGCTCCCACAGCGGGTACACAGATACGCAGTATTTT. Translating gives CASSSHSGYTDTQYF. The rearrangement joins TRBV3-1 to TRBJ2-3; TRBD2 is a possible D gene (6 bases). Germline V lookup: CDR1 LGHDT, CDR2 YNNKEL (reference sequence). This CDR3 comprises 15 residues. V was shortened by 5 bases and J by 2 bases, with 14 bases between the two germline ends.